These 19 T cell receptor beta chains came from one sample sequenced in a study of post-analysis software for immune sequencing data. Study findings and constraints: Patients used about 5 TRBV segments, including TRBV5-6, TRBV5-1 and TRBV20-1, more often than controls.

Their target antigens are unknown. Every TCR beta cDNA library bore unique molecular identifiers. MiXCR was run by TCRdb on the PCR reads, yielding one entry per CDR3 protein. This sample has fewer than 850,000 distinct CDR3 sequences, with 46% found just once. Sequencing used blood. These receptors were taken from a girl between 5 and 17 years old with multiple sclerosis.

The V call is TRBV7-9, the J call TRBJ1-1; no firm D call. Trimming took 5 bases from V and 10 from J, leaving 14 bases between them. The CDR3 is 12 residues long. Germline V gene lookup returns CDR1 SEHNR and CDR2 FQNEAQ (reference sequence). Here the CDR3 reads CASSQSGVGAFF. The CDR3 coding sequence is TGTGCCAGCAGCCAGTCAGGAGTAGGAGCTTTCTTT.

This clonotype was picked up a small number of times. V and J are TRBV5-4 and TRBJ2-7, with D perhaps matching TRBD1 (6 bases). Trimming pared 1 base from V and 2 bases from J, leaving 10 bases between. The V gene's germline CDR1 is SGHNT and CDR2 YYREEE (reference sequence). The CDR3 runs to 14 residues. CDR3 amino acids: CASSLWDMPYEQYF. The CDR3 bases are TGTGCCAGCAGCTTGTGGGACATGCCCTACGAGCAGTACTTC.

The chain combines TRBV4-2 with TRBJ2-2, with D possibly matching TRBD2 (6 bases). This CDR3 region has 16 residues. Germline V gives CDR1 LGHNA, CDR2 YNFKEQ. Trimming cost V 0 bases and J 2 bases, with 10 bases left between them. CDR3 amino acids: CASSQDMGTNTGELFF. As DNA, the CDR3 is TGTGCCAGCAGCCAAGATATGGGGACTAACACCGGGGAGCTGTTTTTT.

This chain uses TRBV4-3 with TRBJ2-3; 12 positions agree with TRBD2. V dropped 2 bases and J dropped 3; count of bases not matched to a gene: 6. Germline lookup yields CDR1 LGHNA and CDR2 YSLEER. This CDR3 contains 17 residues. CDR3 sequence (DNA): TGCGCCAGCAGCCAACGACGACTAGCGGGAGTTACAGATACGCAGTATTTT. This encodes CASSQRRLAGVTDTQYF.

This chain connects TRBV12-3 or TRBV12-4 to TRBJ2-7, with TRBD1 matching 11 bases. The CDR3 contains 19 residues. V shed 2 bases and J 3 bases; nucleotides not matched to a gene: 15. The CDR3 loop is CASSLPIPTGTGGYYEQYF. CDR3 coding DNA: TGTGCCAGCAGTTTACCGATTCCCACCGGGACAGGGGGTTACTACGAGCAGTACTTC.

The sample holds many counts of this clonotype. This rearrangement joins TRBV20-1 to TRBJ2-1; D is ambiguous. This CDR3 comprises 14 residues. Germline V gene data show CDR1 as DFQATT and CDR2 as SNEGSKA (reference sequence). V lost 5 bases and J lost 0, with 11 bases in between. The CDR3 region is CSAYTARSYNEQFF. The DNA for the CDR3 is TGCAGTGCTTACACTGCTCGCTCCTACAATGAGCAGTTCTTC.

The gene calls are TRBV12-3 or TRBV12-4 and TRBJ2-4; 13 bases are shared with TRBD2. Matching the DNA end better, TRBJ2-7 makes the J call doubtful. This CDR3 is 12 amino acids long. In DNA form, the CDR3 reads TGTGCCAGCGGACTAGCGGGAGTCGAGCAGTACTTC. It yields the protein CASGLAGVEQYF.

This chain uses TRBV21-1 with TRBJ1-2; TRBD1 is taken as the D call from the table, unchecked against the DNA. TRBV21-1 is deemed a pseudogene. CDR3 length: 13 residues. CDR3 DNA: TGTGCCAGCATAGGGGGGCCGAACTATGGCTACACCTTC. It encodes CASIGGPNYGYTF.

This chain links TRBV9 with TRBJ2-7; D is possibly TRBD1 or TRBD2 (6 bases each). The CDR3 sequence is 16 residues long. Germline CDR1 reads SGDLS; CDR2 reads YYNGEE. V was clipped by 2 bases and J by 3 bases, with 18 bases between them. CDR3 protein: CASSVAVTGGSYEQYF. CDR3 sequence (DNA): TGTGCCAGCAGCGTCGCCGTGACCGGGGGCAGCTACGAGCAGTACTTC.

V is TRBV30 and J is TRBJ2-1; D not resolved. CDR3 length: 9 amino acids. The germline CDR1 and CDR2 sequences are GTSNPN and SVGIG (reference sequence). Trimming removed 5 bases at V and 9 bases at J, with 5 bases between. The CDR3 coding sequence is TGTGCCTGGGTCGGTGAGCAGTTCTTC. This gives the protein CAWVGEQFF. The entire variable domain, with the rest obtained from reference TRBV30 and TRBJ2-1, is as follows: SQTIHQWPATLVQPVGSPLSLECTVEGTSNPNLYWYRQAAGRGLQLLFYSVGIGQISSEVPQNLSASRPQDRQFILSSKKLLLSDSGFYLCAWVGEQFFGPGTRLTVL.

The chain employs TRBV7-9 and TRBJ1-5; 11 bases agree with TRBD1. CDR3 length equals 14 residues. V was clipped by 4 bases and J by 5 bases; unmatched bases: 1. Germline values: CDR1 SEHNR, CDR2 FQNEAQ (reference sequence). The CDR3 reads CASSSGQGDQPQHF. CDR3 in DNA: TGTGCCAGCAGCTCGGGACAGGGGGATCAGCCCCAGCATTTT.

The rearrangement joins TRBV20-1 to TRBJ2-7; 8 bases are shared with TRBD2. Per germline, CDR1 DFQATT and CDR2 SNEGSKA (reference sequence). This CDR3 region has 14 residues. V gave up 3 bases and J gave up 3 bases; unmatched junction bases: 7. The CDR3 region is CSASLDGRDYEQYF. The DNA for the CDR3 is TGCAGTGCTAGTCTTGACGGGAGGGACTACGAGCAGTACTTC.

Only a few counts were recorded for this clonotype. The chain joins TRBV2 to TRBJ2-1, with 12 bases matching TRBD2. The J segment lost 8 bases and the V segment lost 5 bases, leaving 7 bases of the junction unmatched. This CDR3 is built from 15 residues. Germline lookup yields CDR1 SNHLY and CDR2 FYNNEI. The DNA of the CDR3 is TGTGCCAGCAGTTTGACTAGCGGGAGACTATATGAGCAGTTCTTC. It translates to CASSLTSGRLYEQFF.

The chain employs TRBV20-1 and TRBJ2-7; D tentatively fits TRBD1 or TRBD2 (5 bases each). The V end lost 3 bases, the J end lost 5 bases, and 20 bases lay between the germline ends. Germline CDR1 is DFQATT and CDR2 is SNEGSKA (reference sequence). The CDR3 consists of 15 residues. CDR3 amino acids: CSARRGIRRANEQYF. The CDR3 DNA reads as TGCAGTGCTAGGAGAGGGATCCGCAGGGCCAACGAGCAGTACTTC.

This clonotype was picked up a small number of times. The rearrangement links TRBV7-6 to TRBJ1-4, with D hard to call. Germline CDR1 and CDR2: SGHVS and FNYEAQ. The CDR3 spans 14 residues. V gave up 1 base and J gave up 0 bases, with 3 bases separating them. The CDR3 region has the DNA TGTGCCAGCAGCTTAGGACCAACTAATGAAAAACTGTTTTTT. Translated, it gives CASSLGPTNEKLFF.

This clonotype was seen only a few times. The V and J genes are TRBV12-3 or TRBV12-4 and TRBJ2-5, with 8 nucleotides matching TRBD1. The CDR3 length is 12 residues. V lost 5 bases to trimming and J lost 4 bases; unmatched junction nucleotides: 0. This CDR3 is CASSQGAETQYF. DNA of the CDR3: TGTGCCAGCAGTCAGGGGGCAGAGACCCAGTACTTC.

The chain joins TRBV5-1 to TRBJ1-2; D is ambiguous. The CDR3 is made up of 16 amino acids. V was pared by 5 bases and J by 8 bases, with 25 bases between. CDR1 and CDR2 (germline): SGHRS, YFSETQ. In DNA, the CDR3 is TGCGCCAGCAGTTCATTGCCCCCCGGCCAAACCTTGGGCTACACCTTC. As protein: CASSSLPPGQTLGYTF. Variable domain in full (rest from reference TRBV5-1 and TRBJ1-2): KAGVTQTPRYLIKTRGQQVTLSCSPISGHRSVSWYQQTPGQGLQFLFEYFSETQRNKGNFPGRFSGRQFSNSRSEMNVSTLELGDSALYLCASSSLPPGQTLGYTFGSGTRLTVV.

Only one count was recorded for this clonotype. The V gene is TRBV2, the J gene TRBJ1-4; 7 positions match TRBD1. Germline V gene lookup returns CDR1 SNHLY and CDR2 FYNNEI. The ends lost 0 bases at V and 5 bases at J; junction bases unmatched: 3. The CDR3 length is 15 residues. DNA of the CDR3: TGTGCCAGCAGTGAAGCTGGACAGGTCAATGAAAAACTGTTTTTT. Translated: CASSEAGQVNEKLFF. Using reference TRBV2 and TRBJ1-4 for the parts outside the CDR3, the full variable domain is EPEVTQTPSHQVTQMGQEVILRCVPISNHLYFYWYRQILGQKVEFLVSFYNNEISEKSEIFDDQFSVERPDGSNFTLKIRSTKLEDSAMYFCASSEAGQVNEKLFFGSGTQLSVL.

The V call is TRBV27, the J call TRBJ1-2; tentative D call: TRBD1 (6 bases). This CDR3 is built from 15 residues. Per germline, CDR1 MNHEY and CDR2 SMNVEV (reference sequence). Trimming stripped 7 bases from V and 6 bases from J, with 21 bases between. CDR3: CASTSTGGAPNGYTF. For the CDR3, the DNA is TGTGCCAGCACCTCGACAGGCGGCGCGCCAAATGGCTACACCTTC.